The rows below give T cell receptor beta chains drawn from one sample of a study of blood T cell repertoires in COVID-19. The table came from immunoSEQ multiplex PCR; TCRdb's copy has only in-frame clones and leaves some out. The sample lists 200,000 to 300,000 clones; about nine tenths were seen once. Sequenced sample: peripheral blood. The origin of the receptors is a woman in her thirties or forties who had recovered from COVID-19. Both conserved end residues are part of each CDR3. A D gene is named only where the DNA matches it firmly. Where a row states a size, it is once, few, many or the class of an expanded clone; other rows omit it.

clone_size,v_call,j_call,d_call,cdr3_aa,cdr3_nt
.,TRBV5-3,TRBJ1-5,TRBD1,CARSPGTGIDQPQHF,TGTGCCAGAAGCCCCGGGACAGGGATTGATCAGCCCCAGCATTTT
once,TRBV14,TRBJ2-7,.,CASSRTSGRSYEQYF,TGTGCCAGCAGCCGCACGAGTGGGCGCTCCTACGAGCAGTACTTC
.,TRBV5-1,TRBJ2-5,.,CASSFQGNGETQYF,TGCGCCAGCAGCTTCCAGGGGAACGGAGAGACCCAGTACTTC
once,TRBV10-3,TRBJ2-7,TRBD1,CATQGVEAYEQYF,TGTGCCACCCAGGGGGTTGAGGCCTACGAGCAGTACTTC
.,TRBV19,TRBJ1-1,.,CASIMGGIAPEAFF,TGTGCCAGTATCATGGGCGGGATCGCTCCTGAAGCTTTCTTT
.,TRBV9,TRBJ1-1,TRBD1,CASSGQGQREAFF,TGTGCCAGCAGCGGACAGGGACAGCGTGAGGCTTTCTTT
.,TRBV29-1,TRBJ2-1,.,CSVVPTGHNEQFF,TGCAGCGTTGTCCCGACAGGACACAATGAGCAGTTCTTC
.,TRBV7-2,TRBJ1-2,.,CASSLEQGRANYGYTF,TGTGCCAGCAGCTTAGAGCAGGGGAGGGCTAACTATGGCTACACCTTC
once,TRBV11-2,TRBJ2-2,.,CASSPEGGSTGELFF,TGTGCCAGCAGCCCTGAGGGGGGGTCCACCGGGGAGCTGTTTTTT
.,TRBV4-3,TRBJ1-2,.,CASSQRTAMNYGYTF,TGCGCCAGCAGCCAGAGGACAGCTATGAACTATGGCTACACCTTC
.,TRBV19,TRBJ2-5,.,CASSPHRVAETQYF,TGTGCCAGTAGTCCCCACAGGGTGGCAGAGACCCAGTACTTC
.,TRBV10-3,TRBJ2-1,TRBD2,CAISEDLAGGTYNEQFF,TGTGCCATCAGTGAGGATCTAGCGGGGGGGACCTACAATGAGCAGTTCTTC
.,TRBV5-1,TRBJ2-1,.,CASSLEIRGEQFF,TGCGCCAGCAGCTTGGAAATCAGGGGTGAGCAGTTCTTC